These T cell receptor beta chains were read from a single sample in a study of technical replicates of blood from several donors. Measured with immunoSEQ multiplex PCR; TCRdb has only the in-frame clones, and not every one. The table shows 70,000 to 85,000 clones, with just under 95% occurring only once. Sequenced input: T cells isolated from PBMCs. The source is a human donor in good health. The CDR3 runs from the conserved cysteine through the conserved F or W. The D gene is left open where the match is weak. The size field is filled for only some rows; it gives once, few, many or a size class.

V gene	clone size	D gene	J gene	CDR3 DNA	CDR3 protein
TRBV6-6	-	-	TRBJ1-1	TGTGCCAGCAGCCATGGGGCGGTTAACACTGAAGCTTTCTTT	CASSHGAVNTEAFF
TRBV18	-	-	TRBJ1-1	TGTGCCAGCTCACCCGAGACAGGGAACACTGAAGCTTTCTTT	CASSPETGNTEAFF
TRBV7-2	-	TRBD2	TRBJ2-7	TGTGCCAGCAGCAGAAGCGGGGCATCCTACGAGCAGTACTTC	CASSRSGASYEQYF
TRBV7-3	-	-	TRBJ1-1	TGTGCCAGCAGCTTAGGTGAGGCGGAGGCTGAAGCTTTCTTT	CASSLGEAEAEAFF
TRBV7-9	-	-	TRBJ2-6	TGTGCCAGCAGCTTAGGTTGGGCCGTAAGCTCTGGGGCCAACGTCCTGACTTTC	CASSLGWAVSSGANVLTF
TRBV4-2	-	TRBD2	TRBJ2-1	TGTGCCAGCAGCCAAGCGGTAGCGGGAGAGTTTTTGGGGAACAATGAGCAGTTCTTC	CASSQAVAGEFLGNNEQFF
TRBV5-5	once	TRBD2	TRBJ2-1	TGTGCCAGCAGCTGGGGACTAGCGGGAGGGGCAAATGAGCAGTTCTTC	CASSWGLAGGANEQFF
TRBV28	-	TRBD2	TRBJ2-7	TGTGCCAGCAGTACGGGACTACGTACTCCCTACGAGCAGTACTTC	CASSTGLRTPYEQYF
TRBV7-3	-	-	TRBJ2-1	TGTGCCAGCAGCTTAGTAGCGGACTACTCCTACAATGAGCAGTTCTTC	CASSLVADYSYNEQFF
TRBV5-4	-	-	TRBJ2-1	TGTGCCAGCAGCTTGGGTGGGACACTCAATGAGCAGTTCTTC	CASSLGGTLNEQFF
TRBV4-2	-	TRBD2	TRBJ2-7	TGTGCCAGCAGCCAAGAAGATGGTAGCGGGAGTATATACGAGCAGTACTTC	CASSQEDGSGSIYEQYF
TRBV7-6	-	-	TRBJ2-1	TGTGCCAGCACGGAGGGGATGAGCTCCTACAATGAGCAGTTCTTC	CASTEGMSSYNEQFF
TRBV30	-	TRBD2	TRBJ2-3	TGTGCCTGGAGTGAGGGGCTAGCGGGAGGTGGAGATACGCAGTATTTT	CAWSEGLAGGGDTQYF
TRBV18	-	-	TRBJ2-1	TGTGCCAGCTCACCACCGCAACTAGATGAGCAGTTCTTC	CASSPPQLDEQFF
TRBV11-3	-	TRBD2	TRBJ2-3	TGTGCCAGCAGCTTAGACGGACTAGCGGGAGAAACAGATACGCAGTATTTT	CASSLDGLAGETDTQYF
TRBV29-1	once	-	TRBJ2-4	TGCAGCGTGCAGGAGGTCAAAAACATTCAGTACTTC	CSVQEVKNIQYF
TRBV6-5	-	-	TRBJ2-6	TGTGCCAGCCAAAGAGGGATGGAAGGGGCCAACGTCCTGACTTTC	CASQRGMEGANVLTF
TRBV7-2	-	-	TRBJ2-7	TGTGCCAGCAGCTTTAATTCAGGGACCTACGAGCAGTACTTC	CASSFNSGTYEQYF
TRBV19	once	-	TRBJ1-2	TGTGCCAGTAGTTTCCAGGGATCCTATGGCTACACCTTC	CASSFQGSYGYTF
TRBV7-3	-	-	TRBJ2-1	TGTGCCAGCAGCCGAATTTCGACAGCATACAATGAGCAGTTCTTC	CASSRISTAYNEQFF
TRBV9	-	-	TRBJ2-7	TGTGCCAGCAGCTCCTACAGGGCGGACGAGCAGTACTTC	CASSSYRADEQYF
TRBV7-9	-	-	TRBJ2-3	TGTGCCAGCAGCTTCACGGGGAGCACAGATACGCAGTATTTT	CASSFTGSTDTQYF
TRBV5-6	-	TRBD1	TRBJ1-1	TGTGCCAGCAGCTTGGTTACAGGGGGGACTGAAGCTTTCTTT	CASSLVTGGTEAFF
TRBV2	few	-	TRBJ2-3	TGTGCCAGCCCCTTGGGGGGTACGCAGTATTTT	CASPLGGTQYF
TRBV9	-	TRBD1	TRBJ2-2	TGTGCCAGCAGCGTAAATCGAGAGGGGGCTAAAGGGGAGCTGTTTTTT	CASSVNREGAKGELFF
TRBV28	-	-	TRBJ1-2	TGTGCCAGCAGTTTCCGCAGTCGGACAGACGGCTATGGCTACACCTTC	CASSFRSRTDGYGYTF
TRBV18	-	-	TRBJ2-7	TGTGCCAGCTCCCCGCTTTCGGGCGGGGACAGCTACGAGCAGTACTTC	CASSPLSGGDSYEQYF
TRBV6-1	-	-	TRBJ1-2	TGTGCCAGCAGTGAACTCGGGGGGCGATGGTATGGCTACACCTTC	CASSELGGRWYGYTF
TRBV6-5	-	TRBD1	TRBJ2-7	TGTGCCAGCAGCCAACGGGGGACAGGGTCCTACGAGCAGTACTTC	CASSQRGTGSYEQYF
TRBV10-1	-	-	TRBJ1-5	TGCGCCAGCAGTGAGTCGATAAAGTTCAGGGGACCTTATAGCAATCAGCCCCAGCATTTT	CASSESIKFRGPYSNQPQHF
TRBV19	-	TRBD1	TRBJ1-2	TGTGCCAGTAGTATAGATCTATTCCCAGGACAGGGCCCAGCTGGCTACACCTTC	CASSIDLFPGQGPAGYTF
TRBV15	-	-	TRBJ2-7	TGTGCCACCAGCAGGGAGGGCCTTCTGTACGAGCAGTACTTC	CATSREGLLYEQYF
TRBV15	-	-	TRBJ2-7	TGTGCCACCAGCAGAGGGCTCACCCCCCGCGAGCAGTACTTC	CATSRGLTPREQYF
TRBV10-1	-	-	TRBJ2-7	TGCGCCAGCGGGAGTCGAGGATGGTACGAGCAGTACTTC	CASGSRGWYEQYF
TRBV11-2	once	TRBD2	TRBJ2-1	TGTGCCAGCAGCTTTAAGCTTAGTACTAGCGTGAGCTCCTACAATGAGCAGTTCTTC	CASSFKLSTSVSSYNEQFF
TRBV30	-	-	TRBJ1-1	TGTGCCTGGAGTGTGAACAGGGAGATTAGAGCTTTCTTT	CAWSVNREIRAFF
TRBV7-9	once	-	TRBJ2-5	TGTGCCAGCAGCTGGCCGATTGGGGAGGAAGAGACCCAGTACTTC	CASSWPIGEEETQYF
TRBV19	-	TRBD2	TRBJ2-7	TGTGCCAGTAGTATAATCCTGACTAGCGGGACGAGATACGAGCAGTACTTC	CASSIILTSGTRYEQYF
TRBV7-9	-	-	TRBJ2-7	TGTGCCAGCAGCTTAGGTTACGGGGAAGAGCAGTACTTC	CASSLGYGEEQYF
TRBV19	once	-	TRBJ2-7	TGTGCCAGTACCTCCCGCTACGAGCAGTACTTC	CASTSRYEQYF